A selection of T cell receptor beta chains follows, all from one sample in a study of blood T cell repertoires in COVID-19. TCRdb's copy holds only in-frame clones and misses some; the assay was immunoSEQ multiplex PCR. The profile covers hundreds of thousands of clones, with roughly 86% appearing a single time and less than 2.5% taken by the ten largest. The specimen sequenced was peripheral blood. Source of these receptors: a woman between 25 and 40 years old who had recovered from COVID-19. Both conserved end residues are part of each CDR3. D genes are given only for firm matches. Rows give clone size only sometimes, using once, few, many, or a class for an expanded clone.

J gene,clone size,V gene,D gene,CDR3 DNA,CDR3 protein
TRBJ2-2,once,TRBV14,-,TGTGCCAGCAGGGAGGGGCCGAACACCGGGGAGCTGTTTTTT,CASREGPNTGELFF
TRBJ2-5,-,TRBV5-6,-,TGTGCCAGCAGCAGTGGACAGATGTACCAAGAGACCCAGTACTTC,CASSSGQMYQETQYF
TRBJ1-5,-,TRBV20-1,TRBD1,TGCAGTGCTAGTCTAACAGGGGGCGCGGAGCAGCCCCAGCATTTT,CSASLTGGAEQPQHF
TRBJ2-3,once,TRBV4-2,-,TGTGCCAGCAGCCGAACCCCGGGACAAAACACAGATACGCAGTATTTT,CASSRTPGQNTDTQYF
TRBJ2-2,-,TRBV6-6,TRBD2,TGTGCCAGCAGTTCACCGGGACTAGGAGCCGGGGAGCTGTTTTTT,CASSSPGLGAGELFF
TRBJ1-2,-,TRBV27,-,TGTGCCAGCAGGGCGGGGGCCGGTACCTATGGCTACACCTTC,CASRAGAGTYGYTF
TRBJ1-5,-,TRBV27,-,TGTGCCAGCAGTTTATTCCTTCCTACAGGGAGCAATCAGCCCCAGCATTTT,CASSLFLPTGSNQPQHF
TRBJ2-7,-,TRBV4-2,TRBD1,TGTGCCAGCAGCCAGGAATCCGGGACAGGGGGTTACGAGCAGTACTTC,CASSQESGTGGYEQYF
TRBJ1-2,few,TRBV28,TRBD1,TGTGCCAGCAGCCGAGGGACAGGGGTTCTCGGCTACACCTTC,CASSRGTGVLGYTF
TRBJ1-4,once,TRBV28,-,TGTGCCAGCAGTTTATCCTACAGCTATAATGAAAAACTGTTTTTT,CASSLSYSYNEKLFF
TRBJ2-4,-,TRBV18,-,TGTGCCAGCTCACGGGGCCAATCCGGTGGTGGGGCCAAAAACATTCAGTACTTC,CASSRGQSGGGAKNIQYF
TRBJ1-5,few,TRBV12-3/TRBV12-4,-,TGTGCCAGCAGTTTACATAGCAATCAGCCCCAGCATTTT,CASSLHSNQPQHF
TRBJ2-6,-,TRBV7-6,-,TGTGCCAGCAGCTTAGTCTCTGGGGCCGGGGCCAACGTCCTGACTTTC,CASSLVSGAGANVLTF
TRBJ1-1,-,TRBV7-9,-,TGTGCCAGCAGCCGAGGGAGCTTGAACACTGAAGCTTTCTTT,CASSRGSLNTEAFF
TRBJ2-3,-,TRBV5-1,TRBD1,TGCGCCAGCAGCGGGACAGGGGGCTCAATCACAGATACGCAGTATTTT,CASSGTGGSITDTQYF
TRBJ1-5,-,TRBV6-5,-,TGTGCCAGCGGGGGAGGATTAAATCAGCCCCAGCATTTT,CASGGGLNQPQHF
TRBJ1-1,-,TRBV14,-,TGTGCCAGCAGCTGGGGAGGCACACTGAAAGCTTTCTTT,CASSWGGTLKAFF
TRBJ2-1,-,TRBV11-2,TRBD2,TGTGCCAGCAGCCCGGCGGGAGGGCCTGGTGAGCAGTTCTTC,CASSPAGGPGEQFF
TRBJ2-5,-,TRBV4-2,TRBD2,TGTGCCAGCAGCCTAGCGGGGGGCGCCCAAGAGACCCAGTACTTC,CASSLAGGAQETQYF
TRBJ1-6,once,TRBV30,-,TGTGCCTGGGGGGGTTCTAGGTCACCCCTCCACTTT,CAWGGSRSPLHF
TRBJ1-1,once,TRBV6-5,TRBD1,TGTGCCAGCAGAGTTAGACAGGGTAGAGGCACTGAAGCTTTCTTT,CASRVRQGRGTEAFF
TRBJ2-3,-,TRBV11-2,-,TGTGCCAGCAGCTTATCCCGGGGCACAGATACGCAGTATTTT,CASSLSRGTDTQYF
TRBJ2-3,-,TRBV18,TRBD2,TGTGCCAGCTCACCACCTAGCGGGGGTAGCACAGATACGCAGTATTTT,CASSPPSGGSTDTQYF
TRBJ2-2,-,TRBV13,TRBD1,TGTGCCAGCAGCTTAGAGGACAGGGGTAACACCGGGGAGCTGTTTTTT,CASSLEDRGNTGELFF
TRBJ1-1,-,TRBV10-2,-,TGCGCCAGCAGTCCCACTTCACGACAGGCTAACACTGAAGCTTTCTTT,CASSPTSRQANTEAFF
TRBJ2-4,-,TRBV4-2,-,TGTGCCAGCAGCCAAGATCTGGCAGGGGCGAACATTCAGTACTTC,CASSQDLAGANIQYF
TRBJ2-5,-,TRBV3-1/TRBV3-2,TRBD1,TGTGCCAGCAGCCCATGGACAGGGGGCGAAGAGACCCAGTACTTC,CASSPWTGGEETQYF
TRBJ2-7,-,TRBV10-3,-,TGTGCCATCAGTGAGGCTACTTCCTACGAGCAGTACTTC,CAISEATSYEQYF
TRBJ2-7,-,TRBV28,-,TGTGCCAGCAGAATAGGCCTGGGGAGCTCCTACGAGCAGTACTTC,CASRIGLGSSYEQYF
TRBJ1-3,-,TRBV11-3,-,TGTGCCAGCAGCTCCGGGCGGGTCGAGAAGACTGGAAACACCATATATTTT,CASSSGRVEKTGNTIYF
TRBJ1-4,few,TRBV18,-,TGTGCCAGCTCACCATTCCGGGACTCGGATGAAAAACTGTTTTTT,CASSPFRDSDEKLFF
TRBJ2-5,-,TRBV20-1,-,TGCAGTGCTAGTTCTGGGCGCGGGGAGACCCAGTACTTC,CSASSGRGETQYF
TRBJ1-6,-,TRBV25-1,-,TGTGCCAGCAGTGACGGCTCCTATAATTCACCCCTCCACTTT,CASSDGSYNSPLHF
TRBJ2-7,-,TRBV4-1,-,TGCGCCAGCAGCCAAACCGGGGTAACGAGCGGCTACGAGCAGTACTTC,CASSQTGVTSGYEQYF
TRBJ2-1,-,TRBV6-4,-,TGTGCCAGCAGTGACTCGACTGGAATCAATGAGCAGTTCTTC,CASSDSTGINEQFF
TRBJ1-1,-,TRBV6-5,-,TGTGCCAGCGGGAGGTCAGGGAGGGACACTGAAGCTTTCTTT,CASGRSGRDTEAFF
TRBJ2-2,-,TRBV28,TRBD2,TGTGCCAGCAGTTTAACTAGCGGGAGTACGAACACCGGGGAGCTGTTTTTT,CASSLTSGSTNTGELFF
TRBJ2-1,-,TRBV5-1,-,TGCGCCAGCTTTGGAGGGGGCCCTTCGGGGAATGAGCAGTTCTTC,CASFGGGPSGNEQFF
TRBJ2-1,-,TRBV2,TRBD2,TGTGCCAGCAGTGAAGGGGTAGCGGGGGGCAATGAGCAGTTCTTC,CASSEGVAGGNEQFF
TRBJ2-7,once,TRBV6-5,TRBD1,TGTGCCAGCAGTTACTCCGGACAGGGTACCTACGAGCAGTACTTC,CASSYSGQGTYEQYF
TRBJ2-7,-,TRBV6-2/TRBV6-3,-,TGTGCCAGCAGTTACTCGAGTGATGCATCCTCCTACGAGCAGTACTTC,CASSYSSDASSYEQYF
TRBJ2-1,-,TRBV9,-,TGTGCCAGCAGCGGCCAAGGGGCCTCCTCGGGTGAGCAGTTCTTC,CASSGQGASSGEQFF
TRBJ1-1,once,TRBV4-1,-,TGCGCCAGCAGCCAAGCAGGCACTGAAGCTTTCTTT,CASSQAGTEAFF
TRBJ1-2,once,TRBV7-2,TRBD1,TGTGCCAGCAGCTCCAGGACAGGGGGCGTCTATGGCTACACCTTC,CASSSRTGGVYGYTF
TRBJ2-7,-,TRBV19,TRBD1,TGTGCCAGTAGTACGACAGGGGGAGGGTACGAGCAGTACTTC,CASSTTGGGYEQYF
TRBJ1-1,-,TRBV7-9,-,TGTGCCAGCAGCTACCGGGCCGAGGGGAACACTGAAGCTTTCTTT,CASSYRAEGNTEAFF
TRBJ1-1,-,TRBV5-1,TRBD1,TGCGCCAGCGCGCGACAGGGAGTGAACACTGAAGCTTTCTTT,CASARQGVNTEAFF
TRBJ2-5,-,TRBV18,-,TGTGCCAGCTCGGCAGGCAGGGGTGAACAAGAGACCCAGTACTTC,CASSAGRGEQETQYF
TRBJ1-6,-,TRBV28,-,TGTGCCAGCACTATGCAAACAGGGCGAAATTCACCCCTCCACTTT,CASTMQTGRNSPLHF
TRBJ2-4,once,TRBV5-1,TRBD2,TGCGCCAGCAGGGGAGGGGAGGCCAAAAACATTCAGTACTTC,CASRGGEAKNIQYF
TRBJ2-1,-,TRBV5-1,-,TGCGCCAGCAGCCAAAGGCAGGGGTTTAGGCATGAGCAGTTCTTC,CASSQRQGFRHEQFF
TRBJ1-3,-,TRBV25-1,TRBD1,TGTGCCAGCAGTGATCCGACAGGGGTTGGAAACACCATATATTTT,CASSDPTGVGNTIYF
TRBJ2-3,-,TRBV11-2,-,TGTGCCAGCAGCTTAGAGCGGGTTGGCACAGATACGCAGTATTTT,CASSLERVGTDTQYF
TRBJ1-1,-,TRBV14,TRBD1,TGTGCCAGCAGCAGGTTACAGGGGGGCGAAGCTTTCTTT,CASSRLQGGEAFF
TRBJ1-5,-,TRBV5-1,TRBD1,TGCGCCAGCAGCCCCGGGACAGACAATCAGCCCCAGCATTTT,CASSPGTDNQPQHF
TRBJ1-1,once,TRBV5-4,-,TGTGCCAGCAGCTCCAAAGCCAACACTGAAGCTTTCTTT,CASSSKANTEAFF
TRBJ1-1,-,TRBV9,-,TGTGCCAGCAGCCCAAACAGGGATGAAGCTTTCTTT,CASSPNRDEAFF
TRBJ2-5,-,TRBV7-8,-,TGTGCCAGCAGCTTCTCATCGGGAGAGGGGGAGACCCAGTACTTC,CASSFSSGEGETQYF